This T cell receptor (beta chain) was sequenced for a study of early T cells in non-severe SARS-CoV-2 infection (dated by TCRdb to the early 2020s). Regarding the complete study: Because TCR sequencing was done on bulk RNA from unsorted whole blood, the alpha and beta chains could not be paired. Results and caveats for the whole study, not just this receptor: VDJdb matching was skewed toward anti-spike CD8 responses, so virus-specific expansions were likely underestimated and private and CD4 specificities were missed.

The germline V gene sets CDR1 to SGHTA and CDR2 to FQGNSA. The CDR3 measures 12 amino acids from cysteine to phenylalanine. Just CDR3 DNA is preserved here, 36 bases in frame from base 1. V drops 2 bases and J drops 5 bases, leaving 7 bases in between. This clonotype occurred many times. It has no known antigen specificity. No quality values exist for individual bases; no much larger clone is one base distant. A case-control design nested within a healthcare worker cohort in London, UK, was used, with weekly nasopharyngeal swab PCR tests and blood sampling performed. Healthcare workers were recruited during the week of the UK lockdown, between 23 and 31 March 2020, and followed weekly for up to 16 weeks. The library was built by means of 5' RACE. The sequencer listed for this sample is NextSeq 500. The TCR library protocol attached unique molecular identifiers to individual cDNA molecules to correct for sequencing error and PCR bias. Both TCR alpha and beta chains were sequenced, and tight co-correlation was observed between alpha and beta sequence abundances in each sample. The paper's processing steps were these. Decombinator V4 was used to annotate the V gene, J gene and CDR3 of the TCR sequences. Expanded TCRs were defined as changing significantly between any two time points under a Poisson model with p below 0.0001. TCR abundances were normalised to the total number of TCRs sequenced in each sample and reported as counts per million. TRAV1-2 paired with TRAJ12, TRAJ20 or TRAJ33 defined MAIT TCRs, while TRAV10 paired with TRAJ18 defined iNKT TCRs. VDJdb, accessed 1 November 2021, was searched for CMV, EBV and SARS-CoV-2 annotated TCRs, with TCRs annotated for multiple antigens excluded. The public reads were quality trimmed at Q25 with fastp and then assembled into clones with MiXCR by TCRdb, keeping productive beta chains. Each entry merges the rows of one CDR3 protein and shows their most common DNA and genes. The V and J calls were determined by TCRdb, not by the authors. Recorded for this sample are about 77,000 distinct CDR3 sequences; more than 4% of them occurred a single time. The biggest ten clones account for around 7.8% of the sample.

The rearrangement combines TRBV7-2 with TRBJ2-7; there is no confident call for the D gene. This material consisted of whole blood, taken at baseline. The sequence was obtained from an adult who was a healthcare worker with PCR-confirmed SARS-CoV-2 infection or an uninfected control (not recorded which). The DNA reads as follows: TGTGCCAGCAGCTTAAGTCCAGACGAGCAGTACTTC. Its translation is CASSLSPDEQYF.